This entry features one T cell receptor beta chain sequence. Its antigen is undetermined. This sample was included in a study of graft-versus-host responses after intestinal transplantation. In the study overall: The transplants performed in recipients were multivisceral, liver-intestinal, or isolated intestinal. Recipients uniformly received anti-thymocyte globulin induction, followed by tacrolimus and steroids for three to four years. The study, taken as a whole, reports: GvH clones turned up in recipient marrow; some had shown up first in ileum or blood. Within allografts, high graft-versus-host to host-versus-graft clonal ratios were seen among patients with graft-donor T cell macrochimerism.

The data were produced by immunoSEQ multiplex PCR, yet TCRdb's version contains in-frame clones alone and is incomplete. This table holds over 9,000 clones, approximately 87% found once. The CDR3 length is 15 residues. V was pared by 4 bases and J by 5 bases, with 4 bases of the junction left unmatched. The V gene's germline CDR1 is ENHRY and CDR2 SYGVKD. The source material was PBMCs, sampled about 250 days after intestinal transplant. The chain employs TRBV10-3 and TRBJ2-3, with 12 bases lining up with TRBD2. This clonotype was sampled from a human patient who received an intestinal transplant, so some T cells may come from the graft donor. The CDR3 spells CAISGLAGVEDTQYF. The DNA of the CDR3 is TGTGCCATCAGTGGACTAGCGGGAGTGGAAGATACGCAGTATTTT.